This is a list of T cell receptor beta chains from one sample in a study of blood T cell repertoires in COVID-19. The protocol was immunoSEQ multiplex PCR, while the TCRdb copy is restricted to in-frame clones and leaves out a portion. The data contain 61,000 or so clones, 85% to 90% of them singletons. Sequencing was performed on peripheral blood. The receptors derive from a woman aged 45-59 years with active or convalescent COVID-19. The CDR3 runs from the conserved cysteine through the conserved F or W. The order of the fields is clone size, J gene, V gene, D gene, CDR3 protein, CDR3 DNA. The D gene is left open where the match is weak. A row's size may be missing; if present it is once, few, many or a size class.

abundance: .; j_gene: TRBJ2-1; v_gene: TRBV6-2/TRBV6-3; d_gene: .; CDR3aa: CASSPPIRGRDNEQFF; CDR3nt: TGTGCCAGCAGCCCGCCTATCCGGGGAAGGGACAATGAGCAGTTCTTC
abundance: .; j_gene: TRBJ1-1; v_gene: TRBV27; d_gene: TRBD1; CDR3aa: CASTRGTGGRTEAFF; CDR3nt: TGTGCCAGCACGAGGGGGACAGGGGGTCGGACTGAAGCTTTCTTT
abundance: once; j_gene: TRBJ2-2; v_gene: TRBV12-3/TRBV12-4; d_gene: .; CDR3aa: CASSLTGSRELFF; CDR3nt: TGTGCCAGCAGTTTAACAGGTTCCCGGGAGCTGTTTTTT
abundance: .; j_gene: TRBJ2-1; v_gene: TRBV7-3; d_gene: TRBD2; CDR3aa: CASSSTASGGNEQFF; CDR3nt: TGTGCCAGCAGCTCGACCGCTAGCGGCGGCAATGAGCAGTTCTTC
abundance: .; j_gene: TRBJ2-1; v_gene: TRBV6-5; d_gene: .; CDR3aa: CASRVLAGSYNEQFF; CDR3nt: TGTGCCAGCAGAGTTTTGGCGGGTTCCTACAATGAGCAGTTCTTC
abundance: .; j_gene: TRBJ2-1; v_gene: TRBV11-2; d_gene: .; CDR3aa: CASSSTPQLDDEQFF; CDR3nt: TGTGCCAGCAGCTCTACCCCTCAACTAGATGATGAGCAGTTCTTC
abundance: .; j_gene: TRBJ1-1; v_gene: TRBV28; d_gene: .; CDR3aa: CASSFNTEAFF; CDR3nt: TGTGCCAGCAGTTTCAATACTGAAGCTTTCTTT
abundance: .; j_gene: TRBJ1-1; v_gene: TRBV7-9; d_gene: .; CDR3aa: CASSFAGRINTEAFF; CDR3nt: TGTGCCAGCAGCTTTGCGGGACGGATAAACACTGAAGCTTTCTTT
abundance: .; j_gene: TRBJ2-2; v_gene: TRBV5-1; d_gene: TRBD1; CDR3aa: CASSVDRVTGELFF; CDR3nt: TGCGCCAGCAGCGTCGACAGGGTGACCGGGGAGCTGTTTTTT
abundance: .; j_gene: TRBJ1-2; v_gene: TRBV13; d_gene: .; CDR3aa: CASSRGDGEYYGYTF; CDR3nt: TGTGCCAGCAGCCGCGGGGACGGAGAATACTATGGCTACACCTTC
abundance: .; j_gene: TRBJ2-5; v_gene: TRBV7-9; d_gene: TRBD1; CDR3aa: CASSFGTGGGWTQYF; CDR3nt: TGTGCCAGCAGCTTTGGGACAGGCGGCGGGTGGACCCAGTACTTC
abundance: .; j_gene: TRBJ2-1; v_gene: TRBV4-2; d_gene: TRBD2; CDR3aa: CASSQDPGLARSNEQFF; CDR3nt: TGTGCCAGCAGCCAAGATCCCGGACTAGCAAGGTCGAATGAGCAGTTCTTC
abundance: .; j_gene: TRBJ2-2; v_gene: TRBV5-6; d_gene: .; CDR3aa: CASSLAWQDGELFF; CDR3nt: TGTGCCAGCAGCTTGGCGTGGCAGGACGGGGAGCTGTTTTTT
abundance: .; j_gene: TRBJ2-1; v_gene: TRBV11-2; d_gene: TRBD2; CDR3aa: CASSFDSSGRGNEQFF; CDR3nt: TGTGCCAGCAGCTTTGACTCTAGCGGGAGGGGGAATGAGCAGTTCTTC
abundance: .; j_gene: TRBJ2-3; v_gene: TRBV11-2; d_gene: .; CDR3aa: CASSLEGQRQYF; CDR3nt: TGTGCCAGCAGCTTAGAAGGACAGAGGCAGTATTTT
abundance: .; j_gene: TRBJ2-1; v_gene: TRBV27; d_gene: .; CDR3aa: CASSFGAGPHNEQFF; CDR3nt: TGTGCCAGCAGTTTTGGGGCGGGACCACACAATGAGCAGTTCTTC
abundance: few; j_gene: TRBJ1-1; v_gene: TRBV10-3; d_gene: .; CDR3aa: CAISEGRTEAFF; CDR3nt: TGTGCCATCAGTGAGGGGAGGACTGAAGCTTTCTTT
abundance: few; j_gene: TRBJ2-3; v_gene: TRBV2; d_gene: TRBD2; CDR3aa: CASSKLAEAALAQYF; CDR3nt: TGTGCCAGCAGTAAACTAGCGGAGGCGGCTCTCGCGCAGTATTTT
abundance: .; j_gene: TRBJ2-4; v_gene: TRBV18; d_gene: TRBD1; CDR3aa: CASSQGQLAKNIQYF; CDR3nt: TGTGCCAGCTCCCAGGGACAGCTAGCCAAAAACATTCAGTACTTC
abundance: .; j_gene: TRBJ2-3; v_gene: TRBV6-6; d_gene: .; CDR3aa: CASSMTVSTDTQYF; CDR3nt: TGTGCCAGCAGCATGACAGTTAGCACAGATACGCAGTATTTT
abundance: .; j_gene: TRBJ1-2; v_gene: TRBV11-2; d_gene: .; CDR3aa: CASSLDGSGNYGYTF; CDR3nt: TGTGCCAGCAGCTTAGATGGTTCAGGGAACTATGGCTACACCTTC
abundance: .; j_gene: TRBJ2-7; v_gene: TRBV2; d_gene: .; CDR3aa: CASHLRERTSYEQYF; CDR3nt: TGTGCCAGCCACCTCCGGGAACGAACCAGCTACGAGCAGTACTTC
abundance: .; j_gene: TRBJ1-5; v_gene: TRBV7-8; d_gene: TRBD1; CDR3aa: CASSFRTGAGGNQPQHF; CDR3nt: TGTGCCAGCAGCTTCCGGACAGGGGCGGGGGGCAATCAGCCCCAGCATTTT
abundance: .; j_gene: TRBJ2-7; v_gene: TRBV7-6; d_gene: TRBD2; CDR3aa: CASSLESGVSYEQYF; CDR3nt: TGTGCCAGCAGCTTAGAAAGCGGGGTCTCCTACGAGCAGTACTTC
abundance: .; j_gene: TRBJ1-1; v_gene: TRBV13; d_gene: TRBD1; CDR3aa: CASNQDRANEAFF; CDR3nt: TGTGCCAGCAACCAGGACAGGGCCAATGAAGCTTTCTTT
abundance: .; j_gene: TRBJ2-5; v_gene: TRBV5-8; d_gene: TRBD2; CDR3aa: CASSLGTTRRGEETQYF; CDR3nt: TGTGCCAGCAGCTTGGGGACAACTCGCCGGGGGGAAGAGACCCAGTACTTC
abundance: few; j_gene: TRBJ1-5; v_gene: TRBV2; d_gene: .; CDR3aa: CASSEAGEYQPQHF; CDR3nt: TGTGCCAGCAGTGAGGCAGGGGAATATCAGCCCCAGCATTTT
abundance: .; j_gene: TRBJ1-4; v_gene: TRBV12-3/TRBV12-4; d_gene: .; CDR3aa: CASSLNSRLFF; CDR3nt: TGTGCCAGCAGTTTGAACAGCCGGCTGTTTTTT
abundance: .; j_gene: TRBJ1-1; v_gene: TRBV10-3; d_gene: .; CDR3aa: CAISEPTSLGGKAFF; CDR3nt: TGTGCCATCAGTGAGCCCACGTCCTTGGGGGGGAAAGCTTTCTTT
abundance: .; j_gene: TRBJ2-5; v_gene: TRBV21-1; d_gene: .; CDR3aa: CASSKVKEGMEKETQYF; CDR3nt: TGTGCCAGCAGCAAAGTAAAAGAAGGAATGGAGAAAGAGACCCAGTACTTC
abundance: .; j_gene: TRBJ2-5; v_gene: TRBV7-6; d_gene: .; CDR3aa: CASSLVLETQYF; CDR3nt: TGTGCCAGCAGCTTAGTACTAGAGACCCAGTACTTC
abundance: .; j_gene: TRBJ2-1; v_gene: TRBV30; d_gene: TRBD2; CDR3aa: CAWVLPATSGLYNEQFF; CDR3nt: TGTGCCTGGGTATTACCCGCAACTAGCGGGCTCTACAATGAGCAGTTCTTC
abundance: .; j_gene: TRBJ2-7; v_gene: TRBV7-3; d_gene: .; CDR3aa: CASSLNSGSSYEQYF; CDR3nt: TGTGCCAGCAGCTTAAACTCCGGGTCCTCCTACGAGCAGTACTTC
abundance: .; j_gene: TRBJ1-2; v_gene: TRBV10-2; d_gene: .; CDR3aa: CASSESGNTYGYTF; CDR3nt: TGCGCCAGCAGTGAGAGTGGCAATACCTATGGCTACACCTTC
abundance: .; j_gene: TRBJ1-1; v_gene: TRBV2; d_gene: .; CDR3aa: CASSGRGAATEAFF; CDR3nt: TGTGCCAGCAGTGGACGGGGGGCTGCCACTGAAGCTTTCTTT
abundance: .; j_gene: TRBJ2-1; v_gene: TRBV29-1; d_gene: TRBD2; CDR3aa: CSVEGLAVRSYNEQFF; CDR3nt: TGCAGCGTTGAGGGACTAGCGGTGAGATCCTACAATGAGCAGTTCTTC
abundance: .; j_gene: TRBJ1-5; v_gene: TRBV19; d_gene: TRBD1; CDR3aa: CASSPRDRGDQPQHF; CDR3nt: TGTGCCAGTAGTCCCCGGGACAGGGGGGATCAGCCCCAGCATTTT